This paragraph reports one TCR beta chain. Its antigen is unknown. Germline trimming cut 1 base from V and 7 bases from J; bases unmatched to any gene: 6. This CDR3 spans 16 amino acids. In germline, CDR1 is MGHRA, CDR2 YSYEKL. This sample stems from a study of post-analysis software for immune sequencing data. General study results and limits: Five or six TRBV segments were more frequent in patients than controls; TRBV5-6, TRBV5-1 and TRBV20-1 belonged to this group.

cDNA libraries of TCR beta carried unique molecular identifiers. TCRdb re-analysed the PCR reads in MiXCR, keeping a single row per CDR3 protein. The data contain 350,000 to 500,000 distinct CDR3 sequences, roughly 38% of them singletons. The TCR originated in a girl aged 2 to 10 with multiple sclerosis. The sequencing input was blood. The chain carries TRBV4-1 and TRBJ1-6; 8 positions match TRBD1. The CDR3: CASSQVTGGSNSPLHF. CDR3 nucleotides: TGCGCCAGCAGCCAAGTCACAGGGGGGTCGAATTCACCCCTCCACTTT.